This T cell receptor beta chain came from a study of OX40 agonist ivuxolimab in advanced cancers. Whole-study context: With ivuxolimab, an agonistic anti-OX40 (CD134) antibody, patients were treated. Six ivuxolimab dose levels, 0.01 to 10 mg/kg, were given intravenously every 2 weeks.

Study-level findings and limits: Some patients who did not respond also had low normalized T-cell clonal expansion.

Profiled with immunoSEQ multiplex PCR; TCRdb holds only in-frame clones, not every one. The sample lists approximately 74,000 clones, 70% to 90% occurring once. To note about this clone: Its specificity is not known.

The CDR3 has 14 amino acids. The germline V gene has CDR1 SGHNT and CDR2 YYREEE (reference sequence). V lost 1 base, J lost 5 bases, and 10 bases lay in between. The chain is built from TRBV5-4 and TRBJ2-4; D perhaps matches TRBD2 (7 bases). Sequencing was performed on CD4+ or CD8+ T cells sorted from blood, taken in a trial of the OX40 agonist ivuxolimab. The receptor was isolated from an adult with an advanced solid tumor such as melanoma, head and neck, liver or kidney cancer. In DNA, the CDR3 is TGTGCCAGCAGCTTGTGGGAGGGGGAAAACATTCAGTACTTC. It yields the protein CASSLWEGENIQYF.